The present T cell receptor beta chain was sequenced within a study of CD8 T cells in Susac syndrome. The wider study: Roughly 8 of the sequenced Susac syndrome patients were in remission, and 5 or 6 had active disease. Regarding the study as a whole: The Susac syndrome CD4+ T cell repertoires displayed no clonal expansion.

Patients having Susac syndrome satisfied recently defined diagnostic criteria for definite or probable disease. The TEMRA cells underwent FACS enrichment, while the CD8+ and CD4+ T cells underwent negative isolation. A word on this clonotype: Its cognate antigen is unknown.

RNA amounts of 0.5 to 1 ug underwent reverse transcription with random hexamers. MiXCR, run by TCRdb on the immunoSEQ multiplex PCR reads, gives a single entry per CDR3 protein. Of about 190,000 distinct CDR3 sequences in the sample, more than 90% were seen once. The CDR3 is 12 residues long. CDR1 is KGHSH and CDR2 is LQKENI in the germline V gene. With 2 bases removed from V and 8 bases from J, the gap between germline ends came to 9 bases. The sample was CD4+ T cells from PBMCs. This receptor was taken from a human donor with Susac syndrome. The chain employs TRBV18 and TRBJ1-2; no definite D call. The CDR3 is CASSPSFRGYTF. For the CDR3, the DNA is TGTGCCAGCTCACCAAGTTTCCGCGGCTACACCTTC.